This T cell receptor beta chain emerged from a study of human T cells and chemical hapten exposure. Specified time point: patch test 2, 6 weeks after DPC sensitization. Treatment reported: therapeutic diphenylcyclopropenone sensitization with weekly scalp DPC. V was pared by 5 bases and J by 6 bases, with 15 bases between. The germline V gene encodes CDR1 SGDLS and CDR2 YYNGEE. This CDR3 has 14 amino acids. TCRdb re-analysed the RACE reads in MiXCR, keeping a single row per CDR3 protein. The sample carries tens of thousands of distinct CDR3 sequences, approximately 9% recorded once. The source is a man aged 25 to 45 with alopecia areata. Some clones in this sample may be carry-over from other donors' samples. The material was whole blood, obtained in connection with sensitization to the hapten diphenylcyclopropenone (DPC). The chain has TRBV9 and TRBJ2-1; unclear D gene. CDR3 loop: CASSLRNEFNEQFF. Here the CDR3 DNA reads TGTGCCAGCAGTCTTAGAAACGAGTTCAATGAGCAGTTCTTC.